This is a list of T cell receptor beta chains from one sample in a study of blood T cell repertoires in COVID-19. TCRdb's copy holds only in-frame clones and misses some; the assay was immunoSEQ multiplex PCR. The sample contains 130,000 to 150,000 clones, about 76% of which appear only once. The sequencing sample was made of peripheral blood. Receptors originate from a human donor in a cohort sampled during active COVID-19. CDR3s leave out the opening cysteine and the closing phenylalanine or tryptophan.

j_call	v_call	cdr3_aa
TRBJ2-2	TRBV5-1	ASSAPTGIGGELF
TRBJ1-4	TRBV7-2	ASSLWGQGEKLF
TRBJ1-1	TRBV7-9	ASSLGTNTEAF
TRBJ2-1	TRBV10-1	ASSDYQRSGLAGDYEQF
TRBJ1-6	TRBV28	ASRRDRGTASPLH
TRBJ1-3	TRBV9	ASSRLDTSSGNTIY
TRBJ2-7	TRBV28	ASSSGQGREQY
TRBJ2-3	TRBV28	ASRTGNPDTQY
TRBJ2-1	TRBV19	ASSIARGAEPGNEQF
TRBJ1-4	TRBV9	ASSPRPTGSAEKLF
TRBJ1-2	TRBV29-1	SVEIGTGGHLGGYT
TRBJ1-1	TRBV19	ASSQPVHFTNTEAF
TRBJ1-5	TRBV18	ASSPGLGNQPQH
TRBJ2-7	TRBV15	ATSRDLSGRPYEQY
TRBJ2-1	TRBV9	ASSADLSSYNEQF
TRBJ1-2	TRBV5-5	ASSLSGTGGLGYT
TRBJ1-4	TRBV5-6	ASSLAGVTNEKLF
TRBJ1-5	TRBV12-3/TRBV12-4	ASSRGAQPQH
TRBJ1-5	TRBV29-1	SVGGQGSNQPQH
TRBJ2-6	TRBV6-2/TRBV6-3	ASSPKPHRVGANVLT
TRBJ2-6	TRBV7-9	ASSSPDIFSGANVLT
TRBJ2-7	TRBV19	ASSAPGTGNSYEQY
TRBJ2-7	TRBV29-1	SVGTGGAYEQY
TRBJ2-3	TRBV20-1	SASGTGRTDTQY
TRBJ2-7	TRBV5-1	ASSLTGGEQY
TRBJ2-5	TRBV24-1	ATSTDGRTQETQY
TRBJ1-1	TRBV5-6	ASSFWGAEAF
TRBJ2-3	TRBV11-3	ASSTTSGITDTQY
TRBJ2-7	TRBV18	ASSPPGLAGVPYEQY
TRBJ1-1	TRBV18	ASSPLVTAEAF
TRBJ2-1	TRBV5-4	ASSPTNVGTEEF
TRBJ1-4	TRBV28	ASSRAGATNEKLF
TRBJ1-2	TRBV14	ASSQQGSYGYT
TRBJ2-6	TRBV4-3	ASSQESPRQGTGANVLT
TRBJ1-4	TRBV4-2	ASSHLGGEVWEKLF
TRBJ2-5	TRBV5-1	ASSSRQGGETQY
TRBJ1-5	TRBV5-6	ASSLLGAGQPQH
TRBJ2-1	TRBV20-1	SAFYNEQF
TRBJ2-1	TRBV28	ASSPHGVHNEQF
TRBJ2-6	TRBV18	ASSPAGTEKTSGANVLT
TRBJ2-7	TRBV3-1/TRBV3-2	ASSQGVQPSYEQY
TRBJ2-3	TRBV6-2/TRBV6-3	ASSRAGGPMDTQY
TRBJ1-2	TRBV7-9	ASSLERGAEGYT
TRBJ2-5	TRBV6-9	ASSYREQGTQETQY
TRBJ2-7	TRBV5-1	ASSLDRYYEQY
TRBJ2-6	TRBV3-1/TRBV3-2	ASSRSLSGANVLT
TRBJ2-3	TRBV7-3	ASSPSGDTDTQY
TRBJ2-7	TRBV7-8	ASSLDEARGEQY
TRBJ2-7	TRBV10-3	ATTDPLHEQY
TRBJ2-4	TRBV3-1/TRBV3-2	ASSPDRDSGKAKNIQY
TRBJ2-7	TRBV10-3	AISEEQGLYSYEQY
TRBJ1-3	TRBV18	ASSPGQGPGNTIY
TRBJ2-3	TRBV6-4	ASKLGGSSDTQY
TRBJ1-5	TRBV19	ASRVVRAGEQPQH
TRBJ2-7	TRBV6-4	ASSDLRGQGFCEQY
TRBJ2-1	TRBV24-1	ATNSGGGPTYNEQF
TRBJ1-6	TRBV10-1	ASSEHVQGVGWVSKRSYNSPLH
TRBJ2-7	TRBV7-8	ASSLSSTGTSAPRREQY